One and the same sample provided the 24 T cell receptor beta chains below, sequenced in a study of technical replicates of blood from a handful of donors. Generated by immunoSEQ multiplex PCR, the TCRdb table keeps only in-frame clones and is missing some. The sample has tens of thousands of clones, under 95% seen once. Sequencing input: T cells isolated from PBMCs. These receptors all come from a human donor in good health.

This clone was detected only a few times. For the CDR3, the DNA is TGTGCCAGCAGCTTGGGTCCAGGGGATCAGCCCCAGCATTTT. Translation: CASSLGPGDQPQHF. The genes are TRBV5-6 and TRBJ1-5, with D possibly being TRBD1 (6 bases). V was shortened by 0 bases and J by 5 bases, with 9 bases between the two germline ends. CDR1 is SGHDT, CDR2 YYEEEE, per germline. The CDR3 has 14 residues. Based on the CDR3 plus reference TRBV5-6 and TRBJ1-5, the full variable domain is DAGVTQSPTHLIKTRGQQVTLRCSPKSGHDTVSWYQQALGQGPQFIFQYYEEEERQRGNFPDRFSGHQFPNYSSELNVNALLLGDSALYLCASSLGPGDQPQHFGDGTRLSIL.

CDR3 sequence: CASIASRQGRTSEQYF. CDR3 nucleotides: TGTGCCAGCATCGCTTCGAGGCAGGGGAGAACTAGCGAGCAGTACTTC. The V and J genes are TRBV7-9 and TRBJ2-7, with D perhaps TRBD1 (6 bases). The V and J ends lost 7 bases and 6 bases respectively, with 25 bases between them. CDR3 length equals 16 residues. Germline V CDR1 and CDR2: SEHNR, FQNEAQ (reference sequence). The full variable domain, with the rest looked up from reference TRBV7-9 and TRBJ2-7, is DTGVSQNPRHKITKRGQNVTFRCDPISEHNRLYWYRQTLGQGPEFLTYFQNEAQLEKSRLLSDRFSAERPKGSFSTLEIQRTEQGDSAMYLCASIASRQGRTSEQYFGPGTRLTVT.

This chain uses TRBV25-1 with TRBJ1-4; 7 nucleotides agree with TRBD1. CDR3 length equals 15 residues. Trimming at V came to 3 bases and at J to 5 bases, leaving 6 bases not matched to a gene. CDR1 is MGHDK and CDR2 is SYGVNS in the germline V gene. CDR3 nucleotide sequence: TGTGCCAGCAGTGATTGGGACAGCCGGAATGAAAAACTGTTTTTT. Protein sequence: CASSDWDSRNEKLFF.

This chain uses TRBV30 with TRBJ1-2; D uncertain. This CDR3 contains 13 residues. Trimming left V 4 bases short and J 4 bases short, with 13 bases between. Germline loops: CDR1 GTSNPN, CDR2 SVGIG (reference sequence). The CDR3 sequence is CAWIGVGSYGYTF. CDR3 coding DNA: TGTGCCTGGATAGGTGTGGGCAGCTATGGCTACACCTTC.

The gene calls are TRBV5-1 and TRBJ2-7; 9 nucleotides align to TRBD2. Trimming cost V 1 base and J 0 bases; bases outside gene matches: 5. The CDR3 is 16 amino acids. Germline lookup yields CDR1 SGHRS and CDR2 YFSETQ. Written as DNA, the CDR3 is TGCGCCAGCAGCTTGTTGGGCGGGGGGGCCTCCTACGAGCAGTACTTC. It encodes CASSLLGGGASYEQYF.

V usage is TRBV28 and J usage is TRBJ1-5; possibly TRBD1 for D (5 bases). This CDR3 spans 13 amino acids. The germline V gene has CDR1 MDHEN and CDR2 SYDVKM. The V end was cut by 5 bases, the J end by 4 bases, with 9 bases between. The CDR3 loop is CASSRDWNQPQHF. CDR3 DNA sequence: TGTGCCAGCAGTAGGGACTGGAATCAGCCCCAGCATTTT.

This clone occurred once. The chain uses TRBV28 and TRBJ2-3; the match to TRBD1 covers 11 bases. The CDR3 is made up of 18 amino acids. Trimming removed 7 bases from V and 3 bases from J; junction bases left unmatched: 15. Germline V lookup: CDR1 MDHEN, CDR2 SYDVKM. The CDR3 sequence is CASTSRADRGLGTDTQYF. CDR3 DNA: TGTGCCAGCACCTCAAGGGCGGACAGGGGGCTCGGAACAGATACGCAGTATTTT.

The chain links TRBV5-3 to TRBJ2-3; the D is unclear. TRBV5-3 is placed among ORFs of uncertain function. Trimming removed 2 bases at V and 0 bases at J, with 10 bases between. CDR3 length: 15 amino acids. CDR3 loop: CARSFRTPSTDTQYF. The CDR3 DNA follows: TGTGCCAGAAGCTTCAGAACGCCTAGCACAGATACGCAGTATTTT.

The chain has TRBV6-4 and TRBJ2-1, with D maybe TRBD2 (5 bases). The CDR3 loop spans 15 amino acids. Trimming took off 6 bases at V and 7 bases at J, with 19 bases between the two ends. From germline, CDR1 is MRHNA and CDR2 SNTAGT. CDR3 in amino acids: CASRAGLALGNEQFF. The CDR3 DNA reads TGTGCCAGCAGGGCGGGTCTGGCATTGGGGAATGAGCAGTTCTTC.

V and J are TRBV11-3 and TRBJ2-5; D remains unclear. The CDR3 consists of 14 residues. Deletions cut 5 bases from V and 7 bases from J, with 17 bases between. Germline V gene data show CDR1 as SGHNT and CDR2 as YENEEA. The CDR3 DNA reads as TGTGCCAGCAGCGACGAACGGCTCCCGGGGACCCAGTACTTC. Translation gives CASSDERLPGTQYF.

V is TRBV28 and J is TRBJ1-1; maybe TRBD1 (6 bases). V lost 7 bases, J lost 4 bases, and 16 bases lay in between. The CDR3 has 14 amino acids. Germline assignment: CDR1 MDHEN and CDR2 SYDVKM. CDR3 DNA sequence: TGTGCCAGCAAGTCAGGGGCGAGAAGCACTGAAGCTTTCTTT. Amino acid sequence: CASKSGARSTEAFF. The variable domain in full, completed from reference TRBV28 and TRBJ1-1, reads DVKVTQSSRYLVKRTGEKVFLECVQDMDHENMFWYRQDPGLGLRLIYFSYDVKMKEKGDIPEGYSVSREKKERFSLILESASTNQTSMYLCASKSGARSTEAFFGQGTRLTVV.

The J gene is TRBJ2-3, the V gene TRBV5-1; possible D gene TRBD1, 7 bases. V was clipped by 4 bases and J by 4 bases, with 19 bases between them. The CDR3 contains 16 residues. CDR1 SGHRS and CDR2 YFSETQ come from the germline V gene. The CDR3 spells CASSPRTGGTPDTQYF. The CDR3 DNA follows: TGCGCCAGCAGCCCCAGGACAGGCGGGACCCCAGATACGCAGTATTTT.

The V call is TRBV6-5, the J call TRBJ1-6; maybe TRBD1 (6 bases). The CDR3 is made up of 15 amino acids. From germline, CDR1 is MNHEY and CDR2 SVGAGI. Trimming took off 8 bases at V and 0 bases at J, with 11 bases between the two ends. CDR3 nucleotide sequence: TGTGCCAGCGGGGGCCAGAGCTCCTATAATTCACCCCTCCACTTT. Encoded protein: CASGGQSSYNSPLHF.

CDR3 sequence reads: CASSVEAGNTEAFF. CDR3 bases: TGTGCCAGCAGCGTAGAGGCGGGAAACACTGAAGCTTTCTTT. The chain couples TRBV9 to TRBJ1-1; no clear D gene. Deletions cut 0 bases from V and 2 bases from J, with 8 bases between. The germline gives CDR1 SGDLS, CDR2 YYNGEE. This CDR3 is 14 amino acids long.

V is TRBV12-5 and J is TRBJ1-1; 10 bases are a match to TRBD1. With V trimmed by 8 bases and J by 4 bases, 4 bases remained unmatched. The V gene's germline CDR1 is LGHNT and CDR2 FRNRAP. The CDR3 totals 13 residues. The CDR3 loop reads CASPGQGPTEAFF. The CDR3 nucleotides are TGTGCTAGTCCGGGACAGGGGCCCACTGAAGCTTTCTTT.

This clone was observed a single time. The chain is built from TRBV10-3 and TRBJ2-5, with 10 positions matching TRBD1. The J segment lost 1 base and the V segment lost 6 bases, leaving 8 bases of the junction unmatched. CDR3 length equals 16 residues. Per germline, CDR1 ENHRY and CDR2 SYGVKD. CDR3 sequence (DNA): TGTGCCATCAGCGGAACCGGGACAGGGGTCCAAGAGACCCAGTACTTC. As protein: CAISGTGTGVQETQYF.

This clone was counted a single time. The rearrangement uses TRBV11-3 and TRBJ2-1; TRBD2 matches 7 bases. The CDR3 sequence is 15 residues long. After removal of 6 bases from V and 4 bases from J, the junction contained 9 bases not matched to a gene. Germline CDR1 and CDR2: SGHNT and YENEEA. The CDR3 DNA is TGTGCCAGCAGTCACAAGCGGGGCAGTTACAATGAGCAGTTCTTC. It codes for CASSHKRGSYNEQFF.

This chain uses TRBV9 with TRBJ2-1; 10 bases agree with TRBD1. The germline V gene encodes CDR1 SGDLS and CDR2 YYNGEE. The CDR3 length is 19 residues. Trimming cost V 3 bases and J 0 bases; bases outside gene matches: 12. CDR3: CASSASTGTGVFSYNEQFF. As DNA, the CDR3 is TGTGCCAGCAGCGCAAGCACCGGGACAGGGGTCTTCTCCTACAATGAGCAGTTCTTC. Together with reference TRBV9 and TRBJ2-1, the CDR3 gives the full variable domain: DSGVTQTPKHLITATGQRVTLRCSPRSGDLSVYWYQQSLDQGLQFLIQYYNGEERAKGNILERFSAQQFPDLHSELNLSSLELGDSALYFCASSASTGTGVFSYNEQFFGPGTRLTVL.

The CDR3 loop is CASSPRTGGAEAFF. DNA for the CDR3: TGTGCCAGCAGTCCCCGTACCGGCGGGGCTGAAGCTTTCTTT. The gene calls are TRBV6-5 and TRBJ1-1; no clear D gene. The length of the CDR3 is 14 residues. From germline, CDR1 is MNHEY and CDR2 SVGAGI. The germline V and J ends were trimmed by 5 bases and 6 bases, with 16 bases remaining between them.

The gene calls are TRBV11-3 and TRBJ2-1, with 8 bases that match TRBD1. This CDR3 is 16 amino acids long. Per the germline V gene, CDR1 is SGHNT and CDR2 is YENEEA. V shed 5 bases, J shed 0 bases, and the junction held 6 bases outside the gene matches. CDR3 DNA: TGTGCCAGCAGCCCTAGGACAGGGAGCTCCTACAATGAGCAGTTCTTC. Residues: CASSPRTGSSYNEQFF.

The chain carries TRBV18 and TRBJ2-7; D call uncertain. Germline CDR1 and CDR2: KGHSH and LQKENI. The CDR3 consists of 14 residues. Deletions cut 6 bases from V and 2 bases from J, with 14 bases between. The CDR3: CASSERGPTYEQYF. CDR3 in DNA: TGTGCCAGCTCCGAAAGAGGTCCCACCTACGAGCAGTACTTC.

The chain recombines TRBV5-5 with TRBJ1-6, with D possibly TRBD1 on 5 matching bases. The V gene lost 4 bases and the J gene lost 4 bases, with 18 bases spanning the gap. Germline V CDR1 and CDR2: SGHKS, YYEKEE (reference sequence). The length of the CDR3 is 17 residues. CDR3 DNA: TGTGCCAGCAGCCTTAGTACAGGAATTACTTATAATTCACCCCTCCACTTT. Translation gives CASSLSTGITYNSPLHF. Full variable domain (remainder filled in from reference TRBV5-5 and TRBJ1-6): DAGVTQSPTHLIKTRGQQVTLRCSPISGHKSVSWYQQVLGQGPQFIFQYYEKEERGRGNFPDRFSARQFPNYSSELNVNALLLGDSALYLCASSLSTGITYNSPLHFGNGTRLTVT.

The chain carries TRBV12-5 and TRBJ2-3; 10 bases align to TRBD1. The trim removed 3 bases at V and 6 bases at J, leaving 6 bases unmatched. This CDR3 contains 15 residues. The germline gives CDR1 LGHNT, CDR2 FRNRAP. Here the CDR3 DNA reads TGTGCTAGTGGTTTAGGGGACAGGGGCATGGATACGCAGTATTTT. Translating it yields CASGLGDRGMDTQYF.

The rearrangement joins TRBV15 to TRBJ1-4; a possible D gene is TRBD1 (6 bases). The CDR3 is made up of 15 amino acids. CDR1 LNHNV and CDR2 YYDKDF come from the germline V gene (reference sequence). V was cut by 0 bases and J by 6 bases, with 11 bases left in between. CDR3 sequence: CATSRDRTVDEKLFF. Here the CDR3 DNA reads TGTGCCACCAGCAGAGATAGGACAGTCGATGAAAAACTGTTTTTT.